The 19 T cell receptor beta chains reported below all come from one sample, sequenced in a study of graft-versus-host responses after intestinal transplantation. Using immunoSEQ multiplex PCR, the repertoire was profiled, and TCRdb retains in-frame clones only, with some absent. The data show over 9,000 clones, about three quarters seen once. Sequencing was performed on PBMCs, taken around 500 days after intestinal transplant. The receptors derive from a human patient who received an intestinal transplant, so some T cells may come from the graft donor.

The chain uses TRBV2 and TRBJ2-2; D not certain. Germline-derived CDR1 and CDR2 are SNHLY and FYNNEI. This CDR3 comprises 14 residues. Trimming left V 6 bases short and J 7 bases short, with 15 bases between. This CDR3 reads CASRTDVEIGELFF. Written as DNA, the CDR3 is TGTGCCAGCAGGACCGATGTGGAGATCGGGGAGCTGTTTTTT.

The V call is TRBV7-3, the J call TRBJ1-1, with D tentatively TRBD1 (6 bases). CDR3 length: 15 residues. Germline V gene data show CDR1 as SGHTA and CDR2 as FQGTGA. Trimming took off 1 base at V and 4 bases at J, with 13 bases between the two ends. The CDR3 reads CASSLIPRDTTEAFF. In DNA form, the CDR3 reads TGTGCCAGCAGCTTAATTCCCAGGGACACCACTGAAGCTTTCTTT.

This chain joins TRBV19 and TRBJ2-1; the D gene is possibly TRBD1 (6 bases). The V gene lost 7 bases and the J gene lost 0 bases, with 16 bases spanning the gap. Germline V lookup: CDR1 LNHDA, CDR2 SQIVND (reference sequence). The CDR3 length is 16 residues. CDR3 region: CASIPGATGSYNEQFF. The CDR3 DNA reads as TGTGCCAGTATCCCAGGCGCGACAGGCTCCTACAATGAGCAGTTCTTC.

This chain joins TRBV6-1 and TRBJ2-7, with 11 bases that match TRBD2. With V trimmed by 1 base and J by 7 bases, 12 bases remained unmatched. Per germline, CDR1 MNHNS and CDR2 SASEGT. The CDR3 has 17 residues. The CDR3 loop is CASSEDVAGGPQLEQYF. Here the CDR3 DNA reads TGTGCCAGCAGTGAAGACGTAGCGGGAGGGCCGCAGTTGGAGCAGTACTTC.

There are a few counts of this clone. The CDR3 nucleotides read TGTGCCAGCAGGAGATCCGAAGAGTACAATGAGCAGTTCTTC. It yields the protein CASRRSEEYNEQFF. J is TRBJ2-1 and V is TRBV7-8; D is ambiguous. The CDR3 extends over 14 amino acids. Germline assignment: CDR1 SGHVS and CDR2 FQNEAQ. V was pared by 6 bases and J by 4 bases, with 13 bases between.

The CDR3 here is CASSGTAGSFLNTEAFF. CDR3 DNA: TGTGCCAGCTCGGGGACAGCAGGTTCTTTCTTGAACACTGAAGCTTTCTTT. This chain uses TRBV2 with TRBJ1-1; 7 positions match TRBD1. CDR1 and CDR2 from the germline V gene are SNHLY and FYNNEI. The V and J ends lost 8 bases and 0 bases, in that order; junction bases with no gene match: 15. The CDR3 consists of 17 residues.

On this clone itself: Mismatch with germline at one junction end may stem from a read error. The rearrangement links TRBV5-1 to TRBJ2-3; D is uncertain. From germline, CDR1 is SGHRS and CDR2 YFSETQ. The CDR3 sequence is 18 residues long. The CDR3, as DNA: TGCGCCAGCAGTTTGGACGGAAGTACCCTGAGATACACAGATACGCAGTATTTT. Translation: CASSLDGSTLRYTDTQYF.

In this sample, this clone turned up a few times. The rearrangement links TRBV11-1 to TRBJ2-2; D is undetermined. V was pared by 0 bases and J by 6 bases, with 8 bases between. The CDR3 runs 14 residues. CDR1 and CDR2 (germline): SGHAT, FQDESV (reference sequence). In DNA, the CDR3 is TGTGCCAGCAGCTTAGCGTCCCTGGCCGGGGAGCTGTTTTTT. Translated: CASSLASLAGELFF.

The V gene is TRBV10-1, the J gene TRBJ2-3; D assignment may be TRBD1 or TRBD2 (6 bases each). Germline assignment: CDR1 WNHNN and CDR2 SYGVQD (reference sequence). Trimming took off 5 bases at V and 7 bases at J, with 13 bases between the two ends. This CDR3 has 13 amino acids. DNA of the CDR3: TGCGCCAGCAGTCCCGGGGGACAAAATACGCAGTATTTT. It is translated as CASSPGGQNTQYF.

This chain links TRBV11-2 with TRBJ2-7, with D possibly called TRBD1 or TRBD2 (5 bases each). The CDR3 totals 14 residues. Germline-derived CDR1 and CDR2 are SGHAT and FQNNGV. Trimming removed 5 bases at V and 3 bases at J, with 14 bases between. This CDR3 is CASSETGTDYEQYF. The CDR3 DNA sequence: TGTGCCAGCAGCGAAACCGGGACGGACTACGAGCAGTACTTC.

Written as DNA, the CDR3 is TGTGCCAGCAGCCAAATCGGTGCATACGAGCAGTACTTC. Translation gives CASSQIGAYEQYF. J is TRBJ2-7 and V is TRBV6-5; no definite D call. CDR1 and CDR2 from the germline V gene are MNHEY and SVGAGI. This CDR3 spans 13 amino acids. Trimming cost V 6 bases and J 4 bases, with 13 bases left between them.

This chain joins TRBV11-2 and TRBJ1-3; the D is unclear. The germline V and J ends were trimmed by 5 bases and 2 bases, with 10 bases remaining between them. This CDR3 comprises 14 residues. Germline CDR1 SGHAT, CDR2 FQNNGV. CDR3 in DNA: TGTGCCAGCAGCCCCTATGACACTGGAAACACCATATATTTT. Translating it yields CASSPYDTGNTIYF.

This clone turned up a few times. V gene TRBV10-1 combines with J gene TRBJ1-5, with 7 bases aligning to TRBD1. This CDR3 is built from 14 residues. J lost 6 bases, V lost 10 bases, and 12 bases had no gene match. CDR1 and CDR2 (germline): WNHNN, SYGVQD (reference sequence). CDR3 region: CAKPTGNLGQPQHF. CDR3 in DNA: TGCGCCAAACCGACAGGGAATTTAGGTCAGCCCCAGCATTTT.

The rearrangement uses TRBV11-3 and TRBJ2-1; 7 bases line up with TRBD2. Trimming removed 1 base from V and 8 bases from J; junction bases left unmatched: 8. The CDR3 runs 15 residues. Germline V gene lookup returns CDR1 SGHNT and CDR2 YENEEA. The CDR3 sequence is CASSLGEGRDDEQFF. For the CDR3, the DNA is TGTGCCAGCAGCTTAGGGGAGGGGAGAGACGATGAGCAGTTCTTC.

CDR3 region: CASSKIGGSKMNTEAFF. CDR3 bases: TGTGCCAGCAGCAAAATAGGTGGCAGTAAAATGAACACTGAAGCTTTCTTT. The chain links TRBV21-1 to TRBJ1-1. TRBV21-1 is labeled a pseudogene. The CDR3 loop spans 17 amino acids.

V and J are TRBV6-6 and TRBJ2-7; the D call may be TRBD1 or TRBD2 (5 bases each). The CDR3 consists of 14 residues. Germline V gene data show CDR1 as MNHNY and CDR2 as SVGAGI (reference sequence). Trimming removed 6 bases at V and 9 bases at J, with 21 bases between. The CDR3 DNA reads TGTGCCAGCAGAGATAGCGAGACCCGGGACCGGCAGTACTTC. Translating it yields CASRDSETRDRQYF.

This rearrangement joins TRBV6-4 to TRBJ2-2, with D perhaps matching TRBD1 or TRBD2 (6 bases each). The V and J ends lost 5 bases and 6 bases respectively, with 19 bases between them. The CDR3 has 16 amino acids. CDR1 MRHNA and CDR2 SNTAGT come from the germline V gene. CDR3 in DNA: TGTGCCAGCAGTAGGGGCGGGGACACTGTGGCCGGGGAGCTGTTTTTT. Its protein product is CASSRGGDTVAGELFF.

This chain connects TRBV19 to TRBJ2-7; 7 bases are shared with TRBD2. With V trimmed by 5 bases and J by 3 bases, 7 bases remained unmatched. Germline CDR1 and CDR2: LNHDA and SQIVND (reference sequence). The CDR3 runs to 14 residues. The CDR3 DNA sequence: TGTGCCAGTAGTTCCCGGACTAGTCTCTACGAGCAGTACTTC. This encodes CASSSRTSLYEQYF.

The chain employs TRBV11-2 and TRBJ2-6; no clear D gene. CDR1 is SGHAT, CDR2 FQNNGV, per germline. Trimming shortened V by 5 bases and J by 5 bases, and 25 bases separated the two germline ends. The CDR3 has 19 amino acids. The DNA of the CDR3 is TGTGCCAGCAGCAGTCGCATTAAGGCTGACCAAAGTCGGGCCAACGTCCTGACTTTC. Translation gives CASSSRIKADQSRANVLTF.